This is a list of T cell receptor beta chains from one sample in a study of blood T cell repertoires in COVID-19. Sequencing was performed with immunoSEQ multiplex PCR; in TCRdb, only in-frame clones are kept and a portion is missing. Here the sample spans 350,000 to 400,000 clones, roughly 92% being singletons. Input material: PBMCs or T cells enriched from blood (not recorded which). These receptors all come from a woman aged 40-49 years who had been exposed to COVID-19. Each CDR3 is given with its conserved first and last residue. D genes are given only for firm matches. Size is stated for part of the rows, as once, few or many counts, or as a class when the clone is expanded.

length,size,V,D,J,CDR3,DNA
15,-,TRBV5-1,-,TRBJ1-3,CASRYDRATGNTIYF,TGCGCCAGCAGATATGACAGAGCTACTGGAAACACCATATATTTT
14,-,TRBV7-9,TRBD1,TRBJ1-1,CASSPTGSGTEAFF,TGTGCCAGCAGCCCGACAGGGTCGGGCACTGAAGCTTTCTTT
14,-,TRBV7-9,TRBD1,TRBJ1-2,CASSPPGQSSGYTF,TGTGCCAGCAGTCCCCCGGGACAGAGTTCTGGCTACACCTTC
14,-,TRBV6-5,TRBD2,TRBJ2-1,CASTGLAVYNEQFF,TGTGCCAGTACGGGTCTAGCGGTATACAATGAGCAGTTCTTC
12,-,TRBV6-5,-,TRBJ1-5,CASAGRGQPQHF,TGTGCCAGCGCAGGGAGGGGTCAGCCCCAGCATTTT
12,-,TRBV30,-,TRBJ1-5,CAWGQQNQPQHF,TGTGCCTGGGGACAGCAAAATCAGCCCCAGCATTTT
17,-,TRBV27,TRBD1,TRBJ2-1,CASSRAPTGVTRNEQFF,TGTGCCAGCAGTCGAGCCCCGACAGGGGTGACGAGGAATGAGCAGTTCTTC
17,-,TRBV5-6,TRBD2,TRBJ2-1,CASSLARLAGGGNEQFF,TGTGCCAGCAGCTTGGCCCGACTAGCGGGAGGGGGTAATGAGCAGTTCTTC
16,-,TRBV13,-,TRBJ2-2,CASSLQQGGDTGELFF,TGTGCCAGCAGCTTACAACAGGGAGGGGACACCGGGGAGCTGTTTTTT
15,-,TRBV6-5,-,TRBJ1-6,CASSSASMENSPLHF,TGTGCCAGCAGTTCCGCCTCCATGGAGAATTCACCCCTCCACTTT
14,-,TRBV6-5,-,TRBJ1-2,CASSYFRQVDGYTF,TGTGCCAGCAGTTACTTCCGACAGGTGGATGGCTACACCTTC
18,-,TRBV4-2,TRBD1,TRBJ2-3,CASSQDPPGQGAVDTQYF,TGTGCCAGCAGCCAAGATCCCCCGGGACAGGGGGCCGTAGATACGCAGTATTTT
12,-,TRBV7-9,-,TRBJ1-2,CASSLAGATTSF,TGTGCCAGCAGCTTAGCGGGAGCGACAACTTCCTTC
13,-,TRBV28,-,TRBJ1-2,CASKQGLIYGYTF,TGTGCCAGCAAGCAGGGGCTAATCTATGGCTACACCTTC
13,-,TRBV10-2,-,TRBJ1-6,CASSAEGNSPLHF,TGCGCCAGCAGTGCCGAGGGAAATTCACCCCTCCACTTT
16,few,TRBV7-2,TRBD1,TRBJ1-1,CASTRDRVRFDTEAFF,TGTGCCAGTACCCGGGACAGGGTGCGTTTCGACACTGAAGCTTTCTTT
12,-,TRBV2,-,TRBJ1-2,CASGLQGMGYTF,TGTGCCAGCGGCCTCCAGGGGATGGGCTACACCTTC
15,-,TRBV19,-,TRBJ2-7,CASSFRTAPSYEQYF,TGTGCCAGTAGTTTTCGGACAGCTCCTTCCTACGAGCAGTACTTC
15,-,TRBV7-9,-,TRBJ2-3,CASSLQGERTDTQYF,TGTGCCAGCAGCCTACAGGGAGAACGCACAGATACGCAGTATTTT
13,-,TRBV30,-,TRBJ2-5,CAWSADRGETQYF,TGTGCCTGGAGTGCCGACCGGGGGGAGACCCAGTACTTC
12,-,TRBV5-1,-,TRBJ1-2,CASSGGVYGYTF,TGCGCCAGCAGCGGAGGGGTCTATGGCTACACCTTC
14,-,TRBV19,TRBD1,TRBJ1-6,CASRDTGGRAPLHF,TGTGCCAGTAGGGATACAGGGGGGCGGGCACCCCTCCACTTT
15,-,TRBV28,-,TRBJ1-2,CASAVGAWGVYGYTF,TGTGCCAGCGCTGTTGGGGCCTGGGGGGTCTATGGCTACACCTTC
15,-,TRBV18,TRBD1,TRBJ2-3,CASSPQTGGTDTQYF,TGTGCCAGCTCACCACAGACAGGGGGCACAGATACGCAGTATTTT
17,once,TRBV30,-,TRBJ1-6,CAWSPPGSRMIISPLHF,TGTGCCTGGAGCCCTCCCGGGTCGAGGATGATTATTTCACCCCTCCACTTT
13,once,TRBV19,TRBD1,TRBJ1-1,CASSLGDRREAFF,TGTGCCAGTAGCCTTGGGGACAGGCGTGAAGCTTTCTTT
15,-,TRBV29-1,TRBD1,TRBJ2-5,CSVGGGQGAGETQYF,TGCAGCGTTGGGGGAGGTCAGGGGGCTGGGGAGACCCAGTACTTC
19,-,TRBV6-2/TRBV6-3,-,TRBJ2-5,CASSYSRGGRGSGQETQYF,TGTGCCAGCAGTTACTCGAGGGGAGGAAGGGGATCAGGACAAGAGACCCAGTACTTC
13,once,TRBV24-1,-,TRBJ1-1,CATRTPSGTEAFF,TGTGCCACCAGGACGCCTTCGGGCACTGAAGCTTTCTTT
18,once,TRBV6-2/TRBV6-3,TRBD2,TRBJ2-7,CASSRRLAGVTIPYEQYF,TGTGCCAGCAGCCGTCGACTAGCGGGAGTTACTATTCCCTACGAGCAGTACTTC
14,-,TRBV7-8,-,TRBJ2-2,CASSAPSDTGELFF,TGTGCCAGCAGCGCCCCCAGCGACACCGGGGAGCTGTTTTTT
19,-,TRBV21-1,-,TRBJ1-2,CASSKGGGDRENSHYGYTF,TGTGCCAGCAGCAAAGGAGGCGGCGACCGGGAGAACTCGCACTATGGCTACACCTTC
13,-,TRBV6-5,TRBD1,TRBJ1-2,CASRDTGDYGYTF,TGTGCCAGCAGGGATACAGGGGACTATGGCTACACCTTC
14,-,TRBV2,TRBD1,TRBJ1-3,CASSGDSSGNTIYF,TGTGCCAGCAGTGGGGACAGCTCTGGAAACACCATATATTTT
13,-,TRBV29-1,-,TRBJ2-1,CSVVATGGSEQFF,TGCAGCGTTGTGGCAACCGGAGGCAGTGAGCAGTTCTTC
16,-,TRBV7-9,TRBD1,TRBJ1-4,CASSLAGRTGGEKLFF,TGTGCCAGCAGCTTAGCGGGGAGGACAGGGGGTGAAAAACTGTTTTTT
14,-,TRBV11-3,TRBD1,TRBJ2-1,CASSLRGLVNEQFF,TGTGCCAGCAGCCTTAGGGGGCTAGTCAATGAGCAGTTCTTC
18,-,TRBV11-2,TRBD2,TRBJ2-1,CASSTPGLAGGPSNEQFF,TGTGCCAGCAGCACACCGGGACTAGCGGGGGGGCCCAGCAATGAGCAGTTCTTC
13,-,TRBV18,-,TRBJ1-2,CASSPGLEYGYTF,TGTGCCAGCTCACCAGGGTTGGAGTATGGCTACACCTTC
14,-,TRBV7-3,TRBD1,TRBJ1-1,CASSSGTGASEAFF,TGTGCCAGCAGCTCCGGGACAGGGGCTTCTGAAGCTTTCTTT
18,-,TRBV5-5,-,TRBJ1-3,CASSLGSLGGASGNTIYF,TGTGCCAGCAGCTTGGGTTCCCTCGGCGGAGCCTCTGGAAACACCATATATTTT
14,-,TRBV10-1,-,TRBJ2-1,CASSESNRRNEQFF,TGCGCCAGCAGTGAGTCAAATAGGAGAAATGAGCAGTTCTTC
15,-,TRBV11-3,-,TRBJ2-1,CASSLGSGGYNEQFF,TGTGCCAGCAGCTTAGGGTCCGGGGGTTACAATGAGCAGTTCTTC
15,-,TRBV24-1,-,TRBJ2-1,CATSDRSGGYNEQFF,TGTGCCACCAGTGACCGGTCCGGGGGCTACAATGAGCAGTTCTTC
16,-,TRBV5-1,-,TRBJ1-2,CASSLRGGSGNYGYTF,TGCGCCAGCAGCTTAAGGGGGGGATCCGGTAACTATGGCTACACCTTC
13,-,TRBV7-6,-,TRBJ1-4,CASSPPTNEKLFF,TGTGCCAGCAGCCCCCCGACTAATGAAAAACTGTTTTTT
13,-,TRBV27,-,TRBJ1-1,CASSWQGGTEAFF,TGTGCCAGCAGTTGGCAGGGAGGGACTGAAGCTTTCTTT
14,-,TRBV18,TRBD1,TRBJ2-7,CASSERTGAYEQYF,TGTGCCAGCTCAGAGCGGACAGGCGCCTACGAGCAGTACTTC